This TCR beta chain was recorded in a study of blood T cell repertoires in COVID-19. Recovered status in Cohort 3 required two negative PCRs, clearance, or symptom resolution. Only in-frame clones appear in the TCRdb table, and some are missing; sequencing was by immunoSEQ multiplex PCR. Of 150,000 or so clones in the sample, 80% were seen once. The CDR3 covers 14 residues. Trimming removed 0 bases at V and 8 bases at J, with 14 bases between. Per germline, CDR1 SGHRS and CDR2 YFSETQ. V is TRBV5-1 and J is TRBJ1-2; perhaps TRBD1 as D (6 bases). The clonotype originates from a man aged 35-49 years who had recovered from COVID-19. Sequencing was performed on PBMCs or T cells enriched from blood (not recorded which). DNA for the CDR3: TGCGCCAGCAGCTTGGGGTCCGGGACAAACGGCTACACCTTC. Protein: CASSLGSGTNGYTF.